This T cell receptor (beta chain) emerged from a study of cytotoxic CD8 clonotypes in ibrutinib-treated CLL. Libraries were prepared by immunoSEQ multiplex PCR; TCRdb keeps only in-frame clonotypes and omits some of them. Found here are 45,000 to 65,000 clones, roughly 83% of them singletons; the top ten hold about 20%. This clone was counted once. CDR3 size: 15 residues. J was trimmed by 4 bases and V by 2 bases; bases with no gene match: 6. Per the germline V gene, CDR1 is PRHDT and CDR2 is FYEKMQ (reference sequence). This TCR was recovered from a human donor with chronic lymphocytic leukemia. Material: PBMCs, obtained after 24 months of ibrutinib treatment. This chain joins TRBV13 and TRBJ2-7, with 9 bases fitting TRBD2. The CDR3 loop is CASSLQGSGSYEQYF. In DNA form, the CDR3 reads TGTGCCAGCAGCTTACAGGGTAGCGGGAGTTACGAGCAGTACTTC. The variable domain in full, completed from reference TRBV13 and TRBJ2-7, reads AAGVIQSPRHLIKEKRETATLKCYPIPRHDTVYWYQQGPGQDPQFLISFYEKMQSDKGSIPDRFSAQQFSDYHSELNMSSLELGDSALYFCASSLQGSGSYEQYFGPGTRLTVT.